This T cell receptor beta chain was sequenced for a study of T-cell memory formation after mild COVID-19. Study-wide results and caveats: A second wave expanding day 15 to 37 was CD4+-biased; contracting clones were balanced.

TCRdb reprocessed the 5' RACE reads with MiXCR, giving one entry per CDR3 protein. This repertoire shows roughly 600,000 distinct CDR3 sequences, roughly 18% found once; its top ten account for around 12%. CDR1 and CDR2 (germline): SEHNR, FQNEAQ (reference sequence). The V gene lost 8 bases and the J gene lost 10 bases, with 18 bases spanning the gap. The CDR3 spans 13 residues. This clonotype was counted between two and nine times. Its antigen remains unknown. Sequenced: PBMCs or a T cell subset sorted from them (not recorded which). The V and J genes are TRBV7-9 and TRBJ2-1, with D maybe TRBD1 (6 bases). The sequence was collected from an adult woman who had mild COVID-19 (a few samples of this study predate the infection). Cell type and time point are not known. For the CDR3, the DNA is TGTGCCAGCGCAGACACCCCGAGGGGGGAGCAGTTCTTC. Translation gives CASADTPRGEQFF.